Presented here are 24 T cell receptor beta chains from one specimen sequenced in a study of T cell clones after liver transplantation. The method was immunoSEQ multiplex PCR; TCRdb's version includes in-frame clones alone and lacks a portion of them. The sample lists 65,000 to 80,000 clones, less than 90% seen once, with 2.8% in the top ten. The material sequenced was CD4+ T cells from blood, taken at the 22-month timepoint. The receptors derive from a human patient who received a liver transplant. A share of the T cells may be of graft donor origin.

The chain joins TRBV5-4 to TRBJ2-5; possible D gene TRBD2, 6 bases. CDR1 and CDR2 (germline): SGHNT, YYREEE (reference sequence). Trimming shortened V by 2 bases and J by 1 base, and 12 bases separated the two germline ends. The CDR3 sequence is 15 residues long. For the CDR3, the DNA is TGTGCCAGCAGCTTTAATGGAGGGCCCCAAGAGACCCAGTACTTC. Its translation: CASSFNGGPQETQYF. The whole variable domain, filled in from reference TRBV5-4 and TRBJ2-5, reads ETGVTQSPTHLIKTRGQQVTLRCSSQSGHNTVSWYQQALGQGPQFIFQYYREEENGRGNFPPRFSGLQFPNYSSELNVNALELDDSALYLCASSFNGGPQETQYFGPGTRLLVL.

The chain carries TRBV19 and TRBJ1-2, with D maybe TRBD1 (6 bases). Germline assignment: CDR1 LNHDA and CDR2 SQIVND (reference sequence). Trimming cost V 5 bases and J 4 bases, with 14 bases left between them. The CDR3 spans 14 residues. The DNA for the CDR3 is TGTGCCAGTAGTCCCCTAACAGGGCCCTATGGCTACACCTTC. It specifies CASSPLTGPYGYTF.

This clone was seen more than once but under ten times. This sequence joins TRBV11-2 and TRBJ1-2, with D unclear. V was shortened by 2 bases and J by 5 bases, with 18 bases between the two germline ends. The CDR3 contains 16 residues. Germline V gene sequence: CDR1 SGHAT, CDR2 FQNNGV. The CDR3 loop is CASSLSNGKGGYGYTF. In DNA, the CDR3 is TGTGCCAGCAGCTTAAGCAATGGGAAGGGTGGTTATGGCTACACCTTC.

The chain links TRBV5-1 to TRBJ2-5; the match to TRBD2 covers 8 bases. The V gene end was trimmed by 4 bases and the J gene end by 1 base; junction bases not matched to a gene: 15. Germline V gene sequence: CDR1 SGHRS, CDR2 YFSETQ. This CDR3 is 18 amino acids long. CDR3 amino acids: CASSPGQREWLVQETQYF. The CDR3 bases are TGCGCCAGCAGCCCGGGTCAGCGGGAGTGGTTAGTCCAAGAGACCCAGTACTTC. Together with reference TRBV5-1 and TRBJ2-5, the CDR3 gives the full variable domain: KAGVTQTPRYLIKTRGQQVTLSCSPISGHRSVSWYQQTPGQGLQFLFEYFSETQRNKGNFPGRFSGRQFSNSRSEMNVSTLELGDSALYLCASSPGQREWLVQETQYFGPGTRLLVL.

J is TRBJ1-5 and V is TRBV10-3; D gene unclear. The CDR3 runs 16 residues. Deletions cut 0 bases from V and 5 bases from J, with 14 bases between. Germline lookup yields CDR1 ENHRY and CDR2 SYGVKD. CDR3 nucleotides: TGTGCCATCAGTGAGTCGGGAGCGCTAGTGGATCAGCCCCAGCATTTT. As protein: CAISESGALVDQPQHF.

The V and J genes are TRBV7-2 and TRBJ2-5, with a weak D call TRBD2 (5 bases). This CDR3 is 16 amino acids long. The germline V gene encodes CDR1 SGHTA and CDR2 FQGNSA. Trimming took off 5 bases at V and 5 bases at J, with 21 bases between the two ends. The CDR3 region has the DNA TGTGCCAGCAGCCAAAGGAATCCCGGGGTGGGGGAGACCCAGTACTTC. Its translation is CASSQRNPGVGETQYF.

The chain uses TRBV15 and TRBJ1-5; possible D gene TRBD1, 6 bases. This CDR3 region has 15 residues. Trimming took off 3 bases at V and 6 bases at J, with 15 bases between the two ends. Germline-derived CDR1 and CDR2 are LNHNV and YYDKDF (reference sequence). The CDR3 nucleotides read TGTGCCACCAGCAGCGGGATCCAAGGGGGTCAGCCCCAGCATTTT. It is translated as CATSSGIQGGQPQHF.

The chain uses TRBV18 and TRBJ1-1; possibly TRBD1 for D (5 bases). V shed 3 bases and J shed 1 base, with 12 bases lying between them. Looked up from germline, CDR1 is KGHSH and CDR2 is LQKENI. The CDR3 totals 15 residues. The CDR3 DNA sequence: TGTGCCAGCTCACCGGGGGGTCAACCGAACACTGAAGCTTTCTTT. Translated, it gives CASSPGGQPNTEAFF.

The chain links TRBV5-4 to TRBJ2-3, with a tentative D call TRBD2 (6 bases). The ends were cut back, 4 bases at V and 2 bases at J, with 11 bases in the middle. The germline CDR1 and CDR2 sequences are SGHNT and YYREEE (reference sequence). This CDR3 is 14 amino acids long. Here the CDR3 DNA reads TGTGCCAGCAGCGGGGGGACGTACACAGATACGCAGTATTTT. Protein: CASSGGTYTDTQYF. Full variable domain (missing parts from reference TRBV5-4 and TRBJ2-3): ETGVTQSPTHLIKTRGQQVTLRCSSQSGHNTVSWYQQALGQGPQFIFQYYREEENGRGNFPPRFSGLQFPNYSSELNVNALELDDSALYLCASSGGTYTDTQYFGPGTRLTVL.

V gene TRBV7-6 combines with J gene TRBJ2-7; D is possibly TRBD1 (6 bases). The CDR3 runs to 13 residues. Germline-derived CDR1 and CDR2 are SGHVS and FNYEAQ. Between the trimmed V and J ends, which lost 8 bases and 3 bases, there was a span of 14 bases. CDR3 DNA sequence: TGTGCCAGCTCCCAGGGACACTACTACGAGCAGTACTTC. Its translation is CASSQGHYYEQYF.

The chain carries TRBV28 and TRBJ2-5, with D perhaps matching TRBD1 (5 bases). CDR1 is MDHEN and CDR2 is SYDVKM in the germline V gene. This CDR3 comprises 12 residues. The germline V and J ends were trimmed by 6 bases and 5 bases, with 10 bases remaining between them. The CDR3 DNA reads TGTGCCAGCAGAGCAGGGAAGGAGACCCAGTACTTC. Its protein product is CASRAGKETQYF.

Only a few counts were recorded for this clone. The CDR3 sequence is CASCPQEGGQPQHF. In DNA, the CDR3 is TGTGCCAGCTGCCCCCAGGAGGGAGGGCAGCCCCAGCATTTT. The chain links TRBV25-1 to TRBJ1-5, with D unresolved. Deletions cut 8 bases from V and 7 bases from J, with 18 bases between. The CDR3 contains 14 residues. Per germline, CDR1 MGHDK and CDR2 SYGVNS.

The chain employs TRBV19 and TRBJ2-7; D tentatively fits TRBD1 or TRBD2 (5 bases each). Germline values: CDR1 LNHDA, CDR2 SQIVND (reference sequence). The CDR3 length is 15 residues. Trimming removed 2 bases from V and 0 bases from J, with 11 bases in between. The CDR3 bases are TGTGCCAGTAGTATACGGGGCGGATTCTCCTACGAGCAGTACTTC. Residues: CASSIRGGFSYEQYF.

V usage is TRBV23-1 and J usage is TRBJ2-7; maybe TRBD1 (6 bases). TRBV23-1 is classed as an ORF, of uncertain function. CDR3 length equals 15 residues. V was cut by 0 bases and J by 4 bases, with 13 bases left in between. This chain's CDR3 is CASSQSDRCEYEQYF. CDR3 DNA sequence: TGCGCCAGCAGTCAATCCGACAGGTGCGAGTACGAGCAGTACTTC.

J is TRBJ1-2 and V is TRBV5-1; a possible D gene is TRBD1 (5 bases). The germline CDR1 and CDR2 sequences are SGHRS and YFSETQ. V gave up 0 bases and J gave up 8 bases, with 11 bases separating them. CDR3 length: 13 residues. The DNA of the CDR3 is TGCGCCAGCAGCTTGGCATCGGGGCTAGGCTACACCTTC. It is translated as CASSLASGLGYTF.

This clone has just a few counts. The gene calls are TRBV4-1 and TRBJ2-5; the D is unclear. The germline gives CDR1 MGHRA, CDR2 YSYEKL. The ends were cut back, 1 base at V and 4 bases at J, with 7 bases in the middle. The CDR3 has 13 amino acids. The CDR3, as DNA: TGCGCCAGCAGCCAAGCGCCCCCAGAGACCCAGTACTTC. This sequence encodes CASSQAPPETQYF.

The chain is built from TRBV5-5 and TRBJ2-4; D is possibly TRBD2 (6 bases). The V and J ends lost 3 bases and 7 bases respectively, with 11 bases between them. Germline-derived CDR1 and CDR2 are SGHKS and YYEKEE (reference sequence). CDR3 length: 13 residues. The CDR3 DNA is TGTGCCAGCAGCTCGATTGCGGGGAACATTCAGTACTTC. This encodes CASSSIAGNIQYF.

CDR3 in amino acids: CAISATVYNSPLHF. The CDR3 nucleotides read TGTGCCATCAGTGCGACAGTCTATAATTCACCCCTCCACTTT. The rearrangement links TRBV10-3 to TRBJ1-6; tentative D call: TRBD1 (5 bases). The V end lost 4 bases, the J end lost 3 bases, and 7 bases lay between the germline ends. The germline CDR1 and CDR2 sequences are ENHRY and SYGVKD. The CDR3 runs to 14 residues.

The CDR3 DNA is TGTGCCAGCAGCTCGGTGGGACAGGGAGGTTCACCCCTCCACTTT. Its protein is CASSSVGQGGSPLHF. The V call is TRBV5-4, the J call TRBJ1-6; 9 bases fit TRBD1. V was pared by 3 bases and J by 9 bases, with 7 bases of the junction left unmatched. Per germline, CDR1 SGHNT and CDR2 YYREEE (reference sequence). This CDR3 has 15 amino acids. The variable domain in full, with the rest retrieved from reference TRBV5-4 and TRBJ1-6, is ETGVTQSPTHLIKTRGQQVTLRCSSQSGHNTVSWYQQALGQGPQFIFQYYREEENGRGNFPPRFSGLQFPNYSSELNVNALELDDSALYLCASSSVGQGGSPLHFGNGTRLTVT.

A single count supports this clone. CDR3 DNA: TGCGCCAGCAGCCAAGGGTTTACTGGGGCCAACGTCCTGACTTTC. Protein: CASSQGFTGANVLTF. This chain links TRBV4-3 with TRBJ2-6; D is unresolved. V was trimmed by 1 base and J by 2 bases, leaving 6 bases between them. This CDR3 comprises 15 residues. Per germline, CDR1 LGHNA and CDR2 YSLEER.

The chain links TRBV4-1 to TRBJ2-6; no reliable D call. V lost 0 bases and J 2 bases, leaving 11 bases between the germline ends. The CDR3 is made up of 17 amino acids. Germline V gene sequence: CDR1 MGHRA, CDR2 YSYEKL. The CDR3 is CASSQDLWLTGANVLTF. CDR3 in DNA: TGCGCCAGCAGCCAAGATCTTTGGTTGACTGGGGCCAACGTCCTGACTTTC.

With regard to this clone: Other DNA sequences from this sample encode an identical CDR3 as well. The CDR3 region is CASSLGVGANVLTF. The DNA for the CDR3 is TGTGCCAGCAGCCTGGGGGTTGGGGCCAACGTCCTGACTTTC. The chain combines TRBV7-2 with TRBJ2-6, with D perhaps assigned TRBD1 or TRBD2 (5 bases each). Trimming removed 5 bases from V and 3 bases from J, with 8 bases in between. The CDR3 contains 14 residues. CDR1 is SGHTA and CDR2 is FQGNSA in the germline V gene.

The genes are TRBV4-1 and TRBJ2-2; TRBD2 might be the D (6 bases). The germline CDR1 and CDR2 sequences are MGHRA and YSYEKL. With 0 bases removed from V and 4 bases from J, the gap between germline ends came to 12 bases. The CDR3 covers 16 residues. CDR3 amino acids: CASSQESGVSTGELFF. Written as DNA, the CDR3 is TGCGCCAGCAGCCAAGAGTCGGGAGTGAGCACCGGGGAGCTGTTTTTT.

DNA of the CDR3: TGTGCCAGCAGCTCGGGACTAGCGGGAGGGACCGGGGAGCTGTTTTTT. Residues: CASSSGLAGGTGELFF. The V gene is TRBV5-4, the J gene TRBJ2-2, with 16 positions matching TRBD2. The trim removed 3 bases at V and 5 bases at J, leaving 1 base unmatched. This CDR3 region has 16 residues. Germline values: CDR1 SGHNT, CDR2 YYREEE (reference sequence).